The 14 T cell receptor beta chains in this list originate from one sample, sequenced in a study of T cells in Graves' hyperthyroidism and ophthalmopathy. Amplified TCR beta CDR3 regions came from RNA transcripts. HTBI primers were used for first-round RT-PCR of the TCR CDR3. TCRdb processed the multiplex PCR reads anew with MiXCR; each CDR3 protein has one entry. Counted here are roughly 400,000 distinct CDR3 sequences, over 13% occurring once; the ten biggest clones make up 25% to 30%. Sequencing was done on a sample of blood. These receptor sequences come from a man between 50 and 59 years old with Graves' ophthalmopathy.

Many counts were recorded for this clonotype. The chain employs TRBV5-1 and TRBJ2-5; D possibly corresponds to TRBD1 (6 bases). V lost 4 bases and J lost 2, with 12 bases in between. Looked up from germline, CDR1 is SGHRS and CDR2 is YFSETQ. The CDR3 runs 14 residues. The CDR3 nucleotides are TGCGCCAGCAGCACGGAGACAGGACAAGAGACCCAGTACTTC. Its protein is CASSTETGQETQYF.

This clonotype was counted a few times. The V and J genes are TRBV20-1 and TRBJ2-7; D may be TRBD2 (7 bases). The germline gives CDR1 DFQATT, CDR2 SNEGSKA (reference sequence). V dropped 3 bases and J dropped 3 bases, with 15 bases sitting between them. This CDR3 spans 14 amino acids. The CDR3 sequence is CSARAGGAGYEQYF. CDR3 bases: TGCAGTGCTAGGGCTGGGGGGGCGGGCTACGAGCAGTACTTC.

This chain joins TRBV4-2 and TRBJ2-2; 16 bases are shared with TRBD2. With 0 bases clipped from V and 6 bases from J, the junction kept 10 bases outside the gene matches. Germline V gene lookup returns CDR1 LGHNA and CDR2 YNFKEQ. The CDR3 has 20 residues. This CDR3 is CASSQDVEGLAGGPPGELFF. DNA of the CDR3: TGTGCCAGCAGCCAAGATGTTGAGGGACTAGCGGGAGGGCCGCCCGGGGAGCTGTTTTTT.

This clonotype was counted at least ten times. The junction differs from germline at one of its ends, possibly a read error. The rearrangement joins TRBV5-1 to TRBJ2-5; the D is unclear. The germline gives CDR1 SGHRS, CDR2 YFSETQ. This CDR3 comprises 12 residues. The CDR3 spells CASSLATETQYF. The CDR3 DNA sequence: TGTGCCAGCAGCTTAGCCACGGAGACCCAGTACTTC. The full variable domain, its missing parts supplied by reference TRBV5-1 and TRBJ2-5, is KAGVTQTPRYLIKTRGQQVTLSCSPISGHRSVSWYQQTPGQGLQFLFEYFSETQRNKGNFPGRFSGRQFSNSRSEMNVSTLELGDSALYLCASSLATETQYFGPGTRLLVL.

This clonotype was seen many times. The chain recombines TRBV24-1 with TRBJ2-1, with 13 bases matching TRBD2. Germline V gene sequence: CDR1 KGHDR, CDR2 SFDVKD. This CDR3 has 19 residues. With V trimmed by 3 bases and J by 2 bases, 9 bases remained unmatched. DNA of the CDR3: TGTGCCACCAGTGATCACAAAGGGACTAGCGGGAAGGCCTACAATGAGCAGTTCTTC. Amino acid sequence: CATSDHKGTSGKAYNEQFF.

The chain has TRBV2 and TRBJ2-5; 11 bases are a match to TRBD1. With V trimmed by 8 bases and J by 4 bases, 3 bases remained unmatched. The CDR3 sequence is 13 residues long. Per the germline V gene, CDR1 is SNHLY and CDR2 is FYNNEI. CDR3: CASCGQGAETQYF. CDR3 nucleotides: TGTGCCAGCTGCGGACAGGGGGCAGAGACCCAGTACTTC. The full variable domain, in which reference TRBV2 and TRBJ2-5 provide the parts outside the CDR3, is EPEVTQTPSHQVTQMGQEVILRCVPISNHLYFYWYRQILGQKVEFLVSFYNNEISEKSEIFDDQFSVERPDGSNFTLKIRSTKLEDSAMYFCASCGQGAETQYFGPGTRLLVL.

The chain carries TRBV12-3 or TRBV12-4 and TRBJ1-6; D remains ambiguous. Trimming left V 0 bases short and J 8 bases short, with 11 bases between. This CDR3 has 15 residues. The chain's CDR3 is CASSLARRGYSPLHF. CDR3 sequence (DNA): TGTGCCAGCAGTTTAGCGCGGAGAGGGTATTCACCCCTCCACTTT.

This clonotype was found many times. The chain links TRBV12-3 or TRBV12-4 to TRBJ2-2; D is perhaps TRBD1 (7 bases). This CDR3 has 15 amino acids. Trimming pared 3 bases from V and 4 bases from J, leaving 12 bases between. The DNA for the CDR3 is TGTGCCAGCAGTTTTGGAGGGGGCAGCACCGGGGAGCTGTTTTTT. As protein: CASSFGGGSTGELFF.

As DNA, the CDR3 is TGTGCCAGCAATCTAGCGGGAGGTGGGGAGCAGTACTTC. It translates to CASNLAGGGEQYF. The V and J genes are TRBV12-3 or TRBV12-4 and TRBJ2-7; TRBD2 matches 11 bases. V was clipped by 7 bases and J by 7 bases; unmatched bases: 6. CDR3 length: 13 residues.

This clonotype showed up many times. The J gene is TRBJ1-1, the V gene TRBV20-1; 9 nucleotides line up with TRBD1. CDR1 and CDR2 from the germline V gene are DFQATT and SNEGSKA (reference sequence). V lost 6 bases to trimming and J lost 3 bases; unmatched junction nucleotides: 8. CDR3 size: 14 residues. The CDR3 protein is CSAGQGRSDTEAFF. In nucleotides, the CDR3 is TGCAGTGCGGGACAGGGTAGGTCGGACACTGAAGCTTTCTTT.

This clonotype was recorded a few times. This chain links TRBV15 with TRBJ2-7; D is unclear. The germline V and J ends were trimmed by 9 bases and 2 bases, with 14 bases remaining between them. The germline V gene has CDR1 LNHNV and CDR2 YYDKDF (reference sequence). CDR3 length: 13 amino acids. CDR3 protein: CATNLWGTYEQYF. The CDR3 DNA reads TGTGCCACGAACCTATGGGGAACCTACGAGCAGTACTTC.

This clonotype showed up just a few times. This chain joins TRBV10-2 and TRBJ1-3; D is ambiguous. Germline CDR1 and CDR2: WSHSY and SAAADI. This CDR3 is built from 14 residues. Trimming took 5 bases from V and 4 from J, leaving 12 bases between them. CDR3 DNA: TGCGCCAGCAGTCAACCGGACTGGGGAAACACCATATATTTT. Translation gives CASSQPDWGNTIYF.

The V gene is TRBV11-2, the J gene TRBJ2-7; 10 bases align to TRBD2. J was trimmed by 10 bases and V by 3 bases; bases with no gene match: 9. Germline lookup yields CDR1 SGHAT and CDR2 FQNNGV. The CDR3 covers 14 residues. The CDR3 loop is CASSFGLAGADQYF. For the CDR3, the DNA is TGTGCCAGCAGCTTCGGTCTAGCGGGAGCCGATCAGTACTTC. Full variable domain (rest looked up from reference TRBV11-2 and TRBJ2-7): EAGVAQSPRYKIIEKRQSVAFWCNPISGHATLYWYQQILGQGPKLLIQFQNNGVVDDSQLPKDRFSAERLKGVDSTLKIQPAKLEDSAVYLCASSFGLAGADQYFGPGTRLTVT.

In the case of this clonotype: This sequence may be a read error, since a much larger clone differs from it by one base. The genes are TRBV6-2 or TRBV6-3 and TRBJ2-5; TRBD2 agrees at 12 bases. Germline V CDR1 and CDR2: MNHEY, SVGEGT. This CDR3 has 14 residues. CDR3 in DNA: TGTACCAGCACTAGCGGGAGGACCCAAGAGACCCAGTACTTC. Amino acid sequence: CTSTSGRTQETQYF.